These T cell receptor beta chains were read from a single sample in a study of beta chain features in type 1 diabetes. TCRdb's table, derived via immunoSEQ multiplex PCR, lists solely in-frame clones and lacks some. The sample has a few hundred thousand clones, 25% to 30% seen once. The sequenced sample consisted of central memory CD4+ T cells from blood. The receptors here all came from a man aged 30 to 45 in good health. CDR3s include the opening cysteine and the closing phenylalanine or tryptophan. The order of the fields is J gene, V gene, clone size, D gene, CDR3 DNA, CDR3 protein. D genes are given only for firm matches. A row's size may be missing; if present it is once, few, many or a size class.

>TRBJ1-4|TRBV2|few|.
TGTGCCAGCAGTAGATCCGAGAAGCAGATCGAAAAACTGTTTTTT
CASSRSEKQIEKLFF
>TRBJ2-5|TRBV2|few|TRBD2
TGTGCCAGCAGAAACCTAGCGGGGGTCGGAGAGACCCAGTACTTC
CASRNLAGVGETQYF
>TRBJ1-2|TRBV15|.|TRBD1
TGTGCCACCAGCACCCGGACAGGGCGCTATGGCTACACCTTC
CATSTRTGRYGYTF
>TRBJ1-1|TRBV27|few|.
TGTGCCAGCAGTTTGTTGGCGAACACTGAAGCTTTCTTT
CASSLLANTEAFF
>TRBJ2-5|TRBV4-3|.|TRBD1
TGCGCCAGCAGCCCTGGACAGGGGCCGGAGACCCAGTACTTC
CASSPGQGPETQYF
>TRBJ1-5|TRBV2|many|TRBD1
TGTGCCAGCAGCAGGGACAGGGGCAATCAGCCCCAGCATTTT
CASSRDRGNQPQHF
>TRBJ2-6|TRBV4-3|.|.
TGCGCCAGCACCCCAGGGGGGACTGGGGCCAACGTCCTGACTTTC
CASTPGGTGANVLTF
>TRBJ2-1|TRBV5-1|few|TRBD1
TGCGCCAGCAGCGGGACAGGGACCTACAATGAGCAGTTCTTC
CASSGTGTYNEQFF
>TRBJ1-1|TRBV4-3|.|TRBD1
TGCGCCAGCAGCGCTCGACAGGGAAGGGCTGAAGCTTTCTTT
CASSARQGRAEAFF
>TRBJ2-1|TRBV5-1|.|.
TGCGCCAGCAGCTTGGCGTCCTACAATGAGCAGTTCTTC
CASSLASYNEQFF
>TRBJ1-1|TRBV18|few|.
TGTGCCAGCTCATTCACGGGGAACACTGAAGCTTTCTTT
CASSFTGNTEAFF
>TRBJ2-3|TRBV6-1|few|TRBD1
TGTGCCAGCAGTGATAGGACAGGGTCCACAGATACGCAGTATTTT
CASSDRTGSTDTQYF
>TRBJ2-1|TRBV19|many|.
TGTGCCAGTGCTGTGGACAGCGCATACAATGAGCAGTTCTTC
CASAVDSAYNEQFF
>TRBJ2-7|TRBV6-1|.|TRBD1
TGTGCCAGCAGTGAAGCAGGGGGCCCCTCCTACGAGCAGTACTTC
CASSEAGGPSYEQYF
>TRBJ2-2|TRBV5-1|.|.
TGCGCCAGCAGCTTACAGGGTGTCGGGGAGCTGTTTTTT
CASSLQGVGELFF
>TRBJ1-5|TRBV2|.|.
TGTGCCAGCAGTGGTAACAATCAGCCCCAGCATTTT
CASSGNNQPQHF
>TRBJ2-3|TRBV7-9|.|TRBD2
TGTGCCAGCAGCCCGGGACTAACTAGCACAGATACGCAGTATTTT
CASSPGLTSTDTQYF
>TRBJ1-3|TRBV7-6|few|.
TGTGCCAGCAGCTTGGCGGGGGGATCTGGAAACACCATATATTTT
CASSLAGGSGNTIYF
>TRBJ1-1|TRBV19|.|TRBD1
TGTGCCAGTAGCCAAGACAGGGGAATCACTGAAGCTTTCTTT
CASSQDRGITEAFF
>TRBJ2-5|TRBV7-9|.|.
TGTGCCAGCAGCTCGAGGGGGGAGACCCAGTACTTC
CASSSRGETQYF
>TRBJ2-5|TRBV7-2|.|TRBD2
TGTGCCAGCAGCTCCGGGACTAGCGGAATAGGGAGGGAGACCCAGTACTTC
CASSSGTSGIGRETQYF
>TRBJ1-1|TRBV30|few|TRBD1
TGTGCCTGGAGTGCCGGGACAGGGAACACTGAAGCTTTCTTT
CAWSAGTGNTEAFF
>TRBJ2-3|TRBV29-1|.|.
TGCAGCGCCGGATACACAGATACGCAGTATTTT
CSAGYTDTQYF
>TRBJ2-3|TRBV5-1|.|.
TGCGCCAGCAGCTTGGGCGGGAGCACAGATACGCAGTATTTT
CASSLGGSTDTQYF
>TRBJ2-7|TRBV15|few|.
TGTGCCACCAGCAGAGATGGAGAGTACGAGCAGTACTTC
CATSRDGEYEQYF
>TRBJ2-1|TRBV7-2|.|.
TGTGCCAGCAGCGGTCGGTTCGGCGACTACAATGAGCAGTTCTTC
CASSGRFGDYNEQFF
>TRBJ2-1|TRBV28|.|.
TGTGCCAGCAGTTTTACTTACAATGAGCAGTTCTTC
CASSFTYNEQFF
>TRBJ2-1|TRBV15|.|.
TGTGCCACCAGCAGGAGGATGGGCTCCTACAATGAGCAGTTCTTC
CATSRRMGSYNEQFF
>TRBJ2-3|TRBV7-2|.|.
TGTGCCAGCAGCTCGGCCTGGGGCAATACGCAGTATTTT
CASSSAWGNTQYF